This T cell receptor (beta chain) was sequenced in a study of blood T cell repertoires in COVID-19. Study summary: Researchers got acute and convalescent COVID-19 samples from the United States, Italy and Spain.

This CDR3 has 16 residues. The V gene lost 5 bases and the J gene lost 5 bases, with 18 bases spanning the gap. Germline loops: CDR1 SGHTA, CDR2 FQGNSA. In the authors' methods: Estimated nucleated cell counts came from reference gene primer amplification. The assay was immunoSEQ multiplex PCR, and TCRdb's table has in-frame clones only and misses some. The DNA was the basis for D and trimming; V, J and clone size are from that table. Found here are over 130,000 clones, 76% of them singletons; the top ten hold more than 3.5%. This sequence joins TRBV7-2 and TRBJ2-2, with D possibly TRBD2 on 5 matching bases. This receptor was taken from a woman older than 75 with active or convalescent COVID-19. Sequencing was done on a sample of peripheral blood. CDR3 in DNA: TGTGCCAGCAGCAATCCCTCGCGAGGGCCGACCGGGGAGCTGTTTTTT. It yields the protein CASSNPSRGPTGELFF.